A single sample is the source of the 24 T cell receptor beta chains below, sequenced in a study of regulatory T cells in long-lasting Graves disease. Time point given: newly diagnosed GD, antithyroid drugs for less than 3 months. Construction of the TCR library relied on RNA isolated from PBMCs. In building TCR beta libraries, iRepertoire HTBI primers were used together with Arm-PCR of CDR3 regions. Each CDR3 protein is one row after TCRdb ran MiXCR on the multiplex PCR reads. The table lists hundreds of thousands of distinct CDR3 sequences, about a sixth of them singletons. These data also featured in a second study, about T cells in Graves' hyperthyroidism and ophthalmopathy.

The sequenced sample was peripheral blood mononuclear cells (PBMCs), obtained at new diagnosis, from a patient treated with antithyroid drugs. These receptor sequences come from a man aged 40-55 years with Graves disease.

This clonotype was counted at least ten times. The chain is built from TRBV6-5 and TRBJ1-1; a weak D match, TRBD1 (5 bases). V lost 2 bases and J 1 base, leaving 14 bases between the germline ends. The CDR3 is 16 residues long. Germline CDR1 and CDR2: MNHEY and SVGAGI. The CDR3 coding sequence is TGTGCCAGCAGTTACGCAGTCGAGGGACCGAACACTGAAGCTTTCTTT. It encodes CASSYAVEGPNTEAFF.

There are many counts of this clonotype. The rearrangement links TRBV24-1 to TRBJ2-3; perhaps TRBD2 as D (5 bases). This CDR3 comprises 14 residues. Germline-derived CDR1 and CDR2 are KGHDR and SFDVKD. Trimming shortened V by 9 bases and J by 6 bases, and 18 bases separated the two germline ends. CDR3: CATSSSIRPDTQYF. The CDR3 DNA reads TGTGCCACCTCTAGCTCAATAAGACCGGATACGCAGTATTTT.

There are many counts of this clonotype. The gene calls are TRBV6-1 and TRBJ2-7; possibly TRBD2 for D (5 bases). Trimming cost V 1 base and J 1 base, with 14 bases left between them. Germline V lookup: CDR1 MNHNS, CDR2 SASEGT. There are 16 residues in the CDR3. The CDR3 here is CASSEVERTGSYEQYF. The CDR3 DNA reads as TGTGCCAGCAGTGAAGTCGAGAGAACGGGGTCCTACGAGCAGTACTTC.

This sequence joins TRBV28 and TRBJ2-3, with D possibly being TRBD2 (5 bases). There are 15 residues in the CDR3. From germline, CDR1 is MDHEN and CDR2 SYDVKM. The V end lost 10 bases, the J end lost 0 bases, and 17 bases lay between the germline ends. CDR3 sequence: CATPLSESSTDTQYF. Written as DNA, the CDR3 is TGTGCCACCCCCCTTAGCGAGTCTAGCACAGATACGCAGTATTTT.

This clonotype was detected only a few times. The genes are TRBV28 and TRBJ2-3, with 10 bases fitting TRBD2. Germline CDR1 reads MDHEN; CDR2 reads SYDVKM. V lost 6 bases, J lost 4 bases, and 7 bases stayed unmatched. The CDR3 runs to 15 residues. The CDR3 spells CASSQSGGASDTQYF. The DNA for the CDR3 is TGTGCCAGCAGCCAAAGCGGGGGGGCGTCAGATACGCAGTATTTT.

This clonotype showed up just a few times. The V call is TRBV28, the J call TRBJ1-6; D might be TRBD1 (6 bases). Trimming stripped 5 bases from V and 10 bases from J, with 12 bases between. In germline, CDR1 is MDHEN, CDR2 SYDVKM. CDR3 length: 13 residues. The CDR3 bases are TGTGCCAGCAGTGGGGGACACCCGTCACCCCTCCACTTT. Translating gives CASSGGHPSPLHF.

The gene calls are TRBV6-5 and TRBJ2-1; 10 bases are shared with TRBD2. The CDR3 spans 16 residues. CDR1 and CDR2 (germline): MNHEY, SVGAGI. After removal of 1 base from V and 5 bases from J, the junction contained 5 bases not matched to a gene. The CDR3 spells CASSYWASGGHNEQFF. In DNA, the CDR3 is TGTGCCAGCAGTTACTGGGCTAGCGGGGGTCACAATGAGCAGTTCTTC.

This clonotype was picked up many times. The V gene is TRBV28, the J gene TRBJ2-3, with a weak D call TRBD2 (6 bases). This CDR3 region has 13 residues. V was cut by 8 bases and J by 6 bases, with 15 bases left in between. Per the germline V gene, CDR1 is MDHEN and CDR2 is SYDVKM. The CDR3 region has the DNA TGTGCCAGCGGGGACGGGGGTGGCGATACGCAGTATTTT. This gives the protein CASGDGGGDTQYF.

This clonotype came up many times. V and J are TRBV6-5 and TRBJ2-7, with TRBD1 matching 9 bases. In germline, CDR1 is MNHEY, CDR2 SVGAGI. Trimming at V came to 2 bases and at J to 3 bases, leaving 5 bases not matched to a gene. The CDR3 is 15 amino acids. As DNA, the CDR3 is TGTGCCAGCAGTTACACCCTGACAGGGGGCTACGAGCAGTACTTC. Translated, it gives CASSYTLTGGYEQYF.

This clonotype was seen ten or more times. The chain joins TRBV6-2 or TRBV6-3 to TRBJ1-5, with 8 positions matching TRBD1. The V and J ends lost 8 bases and 6 bases, in that order; junction bases with no gene match: 12. Germline V lookup: CDR1 MNHEY, CDR2 SVGEGT. CDR3 length: 15 amino acids. The CDR3 DNA sequence: TGTGCCAGCGGACCCTGGGCAGGGGGCACTCAGCCCCAGCATTTT. Its translation: CASGPWAGGTQPQHF.

On this clonotype: A much more abundant neighbour one base away suggests this may be a read error. This chain connects TRBV7-2 to TRBJ2-5; D remains ambiguous. The germline gives CDR1 SGHTA, CDR2 FQGNSA. The CDR3 is 15 residues long. CDR3 DNA sequence: TGTGCCAGCAGCCCTCGCGTAGGGCCTCAAGAGGCCCAGTACTTC. Residues: CASSPRVGPQEAQYF.

The chain links TRBV2 to TRBJ1-5; no reliable D call. The V end lost 3 bases, the J end lost 6 bases, and 12 bases lay between the germline ends. CDR3 length: 14 residues. CDR1 and CDR2 from the germline V gene are SNHLY and FYNNEI. As DNA, the CDR3 is TGTGCCAGCAGTGACGGCCAGTCGAGTCAGCCCCAGCATTTT. As protein: CASSDGQSSQPQHF.

This clonotype was found a few times. V and J are TRBV19 and TRBJ2-1, with D possibly TRBD1 on 6 matching bases. CDR3 length: 15 amino acids. Trimming took off 6 bases at V and 14 bases at J, with 26 bases between the two ends. The germline V gene encodes CDR1 LNHDA and CDR2 SQIVND (reference sequence). Written as DNA, the CDR3 is TGTGCCAGTAGAGCCCCGGGACACCCCAGTGTCGGGGAGTTCTTC. Residues: CASRAPGHPSVGEFF.

There are many counts of this clonotype. Here the CDR3 DNA reads TGTGCCAGCAGTTTATCCCTGGGACAGGTAACTGAAGCTTTCTTT. Its translation is CASSLSLGQVTEAFF. The rearrangement links TRBV28 to TRBJ1-1; TRBD1 matches at 8 bases. CDR1 and CDR2 from the germline V gene are MDHEN and SYDVKM. This CDR3 spans 15 amino acids. V trimming: 1 base; J trimming: 5 bases; junction bases outside the gene matches: 6. Full variable domain (rest looked up from reference TRBV28 and TRBJ1-1): DVKVTQSSRYLVKRTGEKVFLECVQDMDHENMFWYRQDPGLGLRLIYFSYDVKMKEKGDIPEGYSVSREKKERFSLILESASTNQTSMYLCASSLSLGQVTEAFFGQGTRLTVV.

The chain recombines TRBV4-3 with TRBJ2-1; the D call may be TRBD1 or TRBD2 (5 bases each). This CDR3 contains 15 residues. Germline assignment: CDR1 LGHNA and CDR2 YSLEER. The V gene lost 4 bases and the J gene lost 7 bases, with 17 bases spanning the gap. For the CDR3, the DNA is TGCGCCAGCAGCCGCTTGGGGGACGAGATGAATGAGCAGTTCTTC. Translated: CASSRLGDEMNEQFF.

This clonotype was counted only a few times. V usage is TRBV12-3 or TRBV12-4 and J usage is TRBJ2-4, with 11 bases that match TRBD2. The CDR3 contains 16 residues. Trimming at V came to 3 bases and at J to 3 bases, leaving 4 bases not matched to a gene. The CDR3 region has the DNA TGTGCCAGCAGTTTTATAGCGGGGGGGGGCAAAAACATTCAGTACTTC. Translation: CASSFIAGGGKNIQYF.

There are many counts of this clonotype. V and J are TRBV28 and TRBJ1-5; 10 positions agree with TRBD1. Germline V gene data show CDR1 as MDHEN and CDR2 as SYDVKM. Trimming cost V 6 bases and J 6 bases; bases outside gene matches: 8. The CDR3 spans 15 residues. The CDR3 loop is CASRPAGTGAQPQHF. The CDR3 DNA reads TGTGCCAGCAGGCCAGCCGGGACAGGGGCTCAGCCCCAGCATTTT.

This clonotype has ten or more counts. V and J are TRBV12-3 or TRBV12-4 and TRBJ2-2; the D gene is possibly TRBD2 (7 bases). V was cut by 3 bases and J by 2 bases, with 19 bases left in between. The CDR3 contains 18 residues. Written as DNA, the CDR3 is TGTGCCAGCAGTTTGGGGGGAGGCGGGGGCCTAAACACCGGGGAGCTGTTTTTT. Translated, it gives CASSLGGGGGLNTGELFF.

The genes are TRBV5-1 and TRBJ2-7, with D maybe TRBD2 (6 bases). The CDR3 runs to 15 residues. V was pared by 5 bases and J by 0 bases, with 15 bases between. The germline V gene has CDR1 SGHRS and CDR2 YFSETQ. The CDR3 bases are TGCGCCAGCAGTTGGGGCTTCGGGGGCTCCTACGAGCAGTACTTC. Translating it yields CASSWGFGGSYEQYF.

Many counts were recorded for this clonotype. The rearrangement joins TRBV20-1 to TRBJ2-7; tentatively, D is TRBD2 (5 bases). The V gene's germline CDR1 is DFQATT and CDR2 SNEGSKA (reference sequence). Trimming removed 2 bases from V and 11 bases from J, with 19 bases in between. The CDR3 has 13 residues. CDR3 loop: CSARLSSKAAEYF. The DNA for the CDR3 is TGCAGTGCTAGATTGTCTTCAAAGGCAGCGGAGTACTTC.

This clonotype occurred many times. The chain joins TRBV29-1 to TRBJ2-5, with D perhaps TRBD2 (5 bases). CDR1 and CDR2 from the germline V gene are SQVTM and ANQGSEA. Between the trimmed V and J ends, which lost 6 bases and 2 bases, there was a span of 16 bases. The length of the CDR3 is 14 residues. The CDR3 region is CSVTAVRGQETQYF. For the CDR3, the DNA is TGCAGCGTCACGGCGGTGAGAGGGCAAGAGACCCAGTACTTC.

The gene calls are TRBV19 and TRBJ1-5, with 8 bases aligning to TRBD1. The V gene end was trimmed by 10 bases and the J gene end by 6 bases; junction bases not matched to a gene: 11. CDR3 length: 14 amino acids. The V gene's germline CDR1 is LNHDA and CDR2 SQIVND (reference sequence). CDR3 DNA sequence: TGTGCCACGACCCGGGGACAGGCTTTTCAGCCCCAGCATTTT. Its protein is CATTRGQAFQPQHF. The variable domain in full, completed from reference TRBV19 and TRBJ1-5, reads DGGITQSPKYLFRKEGQNVTLSCEQNLNHDAMYWYRQDPGQGLRLIYYSQIVNDFQKGDIAEGYSVSREKKESFPLTVTSAQKNPTAFYLCATTRGQAFQPQHFGDGTRLSIL.

At least ten counts were recorded for this clonotype. This chain links TRBV18 with TRBJ1-1; D gene ambiguous. Germline CDR1 reads KGHSH; CDR2 reads LQKENI. V lost 3 bases and J 3 bases, leaving 17 bases between the germline ends. The CDR3 is 16 amino acids. CDR3 region: CASSPSESVIDTEAFF. As DNA, the CDR3 is TGTGCCAGCTCACCGAGTGAGTCGGTGATCGACACTGAAGCTTTCTTT.

Ten or more counts support this clonotype. This chain joins TRBV12-3 or TRBV12-4 and TRBJ1-5, with D unclear. This CDR3 region has 14 residues. Trimming left V 5 bases short and J 4 bases short, with 12 bases between. The CDR3 bases are TGTGCCAGCAGTAAATCCCGGGTAAATCAGCCCCAGCATTTT. It yields the protein CASSKSRVNQPQHF.